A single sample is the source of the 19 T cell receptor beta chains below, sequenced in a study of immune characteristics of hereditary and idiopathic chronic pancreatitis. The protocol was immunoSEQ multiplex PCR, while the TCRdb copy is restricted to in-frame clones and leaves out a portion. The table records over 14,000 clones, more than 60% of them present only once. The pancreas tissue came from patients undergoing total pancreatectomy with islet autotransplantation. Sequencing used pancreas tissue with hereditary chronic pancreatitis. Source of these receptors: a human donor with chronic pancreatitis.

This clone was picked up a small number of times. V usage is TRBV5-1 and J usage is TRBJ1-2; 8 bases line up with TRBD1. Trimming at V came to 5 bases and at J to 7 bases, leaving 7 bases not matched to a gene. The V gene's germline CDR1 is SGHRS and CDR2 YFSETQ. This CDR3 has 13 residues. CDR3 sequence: CASSWGQDIGYTF. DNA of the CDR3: TGCGCCAGCAGTTGGGGACAGGATATTGGCTACACCTTC.

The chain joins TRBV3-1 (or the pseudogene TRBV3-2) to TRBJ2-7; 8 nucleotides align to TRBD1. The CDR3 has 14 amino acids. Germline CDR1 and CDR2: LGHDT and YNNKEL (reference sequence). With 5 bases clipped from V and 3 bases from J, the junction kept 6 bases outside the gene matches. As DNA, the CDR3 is TGTGCCAGCAGCTTGACAGGGGTTCTCTACGAGCAGTACTTC. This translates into CASSLTGVLYEQYF.

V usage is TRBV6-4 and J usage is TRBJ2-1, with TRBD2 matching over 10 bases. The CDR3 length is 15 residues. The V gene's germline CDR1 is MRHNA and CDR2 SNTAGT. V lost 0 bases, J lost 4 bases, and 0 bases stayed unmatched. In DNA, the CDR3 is TGTGCCAGCAGTGACTCTAGCGGGAGGTACAATGAGCAGTTCTTC. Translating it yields CASSDSSGRYNEQFF.

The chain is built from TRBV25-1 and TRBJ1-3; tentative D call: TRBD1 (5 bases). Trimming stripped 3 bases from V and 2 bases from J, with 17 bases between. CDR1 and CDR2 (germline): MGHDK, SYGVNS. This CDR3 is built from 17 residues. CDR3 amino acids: CASSEGRTSGTGNTIYF. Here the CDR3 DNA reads TGTGCCAGCAGTGAGGGGAGGACATCGGGTACTGGAAACACCATATATTTT.

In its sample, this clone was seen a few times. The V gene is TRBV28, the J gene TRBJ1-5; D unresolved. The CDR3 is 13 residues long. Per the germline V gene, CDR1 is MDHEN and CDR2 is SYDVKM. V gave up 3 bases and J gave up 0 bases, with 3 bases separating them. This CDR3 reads CASSFRSNQPQHF. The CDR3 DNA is TGTGCCAGCAGTTTTCGTAGCAATCAGCCCCAGCATTTT.

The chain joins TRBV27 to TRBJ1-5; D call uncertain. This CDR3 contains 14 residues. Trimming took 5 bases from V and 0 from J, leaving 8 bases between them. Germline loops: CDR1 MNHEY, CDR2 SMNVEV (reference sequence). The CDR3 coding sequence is TGTGCCAGCAGTCGCGGCTATAGCAATCAGCCCCAGCATTTT. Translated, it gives CASSRGYSNQPQHF.

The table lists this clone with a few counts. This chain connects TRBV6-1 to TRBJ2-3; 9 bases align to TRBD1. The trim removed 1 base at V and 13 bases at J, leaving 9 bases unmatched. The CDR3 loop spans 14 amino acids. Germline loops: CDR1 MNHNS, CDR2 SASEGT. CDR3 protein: CASSEDVRDRVKYF. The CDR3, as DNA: TGTGCCAGCAGTGAAGACGTAAGGGACAGGGTTAAGTATTTT.

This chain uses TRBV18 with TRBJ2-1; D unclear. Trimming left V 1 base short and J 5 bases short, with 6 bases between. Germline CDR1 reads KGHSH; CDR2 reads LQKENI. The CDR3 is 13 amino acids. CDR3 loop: CASSPLGDNEQFF. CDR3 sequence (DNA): TGTGCCAGCTCACCACTCGGAGACAATGAGCAGTTCTTC.

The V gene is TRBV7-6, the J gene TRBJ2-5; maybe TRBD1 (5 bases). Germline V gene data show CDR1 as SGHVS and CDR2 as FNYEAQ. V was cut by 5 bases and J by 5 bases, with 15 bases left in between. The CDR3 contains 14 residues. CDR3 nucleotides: TGTGCCAGCAGCAGTCAGGGCCCCAAGGAGACCCAGTACTTC. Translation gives CASSSQGPKETQYF.

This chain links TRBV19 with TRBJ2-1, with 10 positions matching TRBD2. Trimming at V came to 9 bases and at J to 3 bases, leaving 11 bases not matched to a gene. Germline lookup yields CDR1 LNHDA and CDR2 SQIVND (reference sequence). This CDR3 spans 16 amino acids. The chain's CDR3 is CASRGGLAEHYNEQFF. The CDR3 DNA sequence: TGTGCCAGCCGCGGCGGACTAGCGGAACACTACAATGAGCAGTTCTTC.

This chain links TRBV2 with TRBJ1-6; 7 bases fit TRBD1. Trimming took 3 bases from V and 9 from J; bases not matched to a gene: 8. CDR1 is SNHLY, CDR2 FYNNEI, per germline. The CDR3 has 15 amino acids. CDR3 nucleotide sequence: TGTGCCAGCAGTGAGCTGAGGGGGCAAGGTTCACCCCTCCACTTT. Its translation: CASSELRGQGSPLHF.

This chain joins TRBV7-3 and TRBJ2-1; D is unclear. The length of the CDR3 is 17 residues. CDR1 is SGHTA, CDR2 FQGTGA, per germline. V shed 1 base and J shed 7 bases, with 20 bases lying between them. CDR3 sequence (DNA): TGTGCCAGCAGCTTAATCTTTCTCGATAGGTTCGGGAATGAGCAGTTCTTC. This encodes CASSLIFLDRFGNEQFF.

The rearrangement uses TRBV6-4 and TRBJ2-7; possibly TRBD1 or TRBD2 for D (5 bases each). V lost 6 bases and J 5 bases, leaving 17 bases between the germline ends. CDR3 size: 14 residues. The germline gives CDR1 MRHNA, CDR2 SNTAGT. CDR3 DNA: TGTGCCAGCAGCCTTGGGGGAGAGTCGGACGAGCAGTACTTC. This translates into CASSLGGESDEQYF.

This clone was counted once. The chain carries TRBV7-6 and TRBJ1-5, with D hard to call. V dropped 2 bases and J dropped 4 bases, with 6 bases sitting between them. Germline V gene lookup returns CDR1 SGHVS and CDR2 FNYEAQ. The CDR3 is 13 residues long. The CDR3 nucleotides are TGTGCCAGCAGCTTAAACTCGAATCAGCCCCAGCATTTT. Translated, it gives CASSLNSNQPQHF.

The DNA for the CDR3 is TGTGCCAGCAGTGCACTAGCGGGAACCTACAATGAGCAGTTCTTC. This translates into CASSALAGTYNEQFF. V gene TRBV2 combines with J gene TRBJ2-1; 10 nucleotides match TRBD2. The germline CDR1 and CDR2 sequences are SNHLY and FYNNEI. The CDR3 spans 15 residues. The V segment lost 4 bases and the J segment 2 bases; nucleotides outside the gene matches: 2.

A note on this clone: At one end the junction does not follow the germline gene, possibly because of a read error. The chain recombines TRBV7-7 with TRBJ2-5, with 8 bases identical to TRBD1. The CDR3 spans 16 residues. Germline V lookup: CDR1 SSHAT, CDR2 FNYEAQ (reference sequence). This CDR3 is CASSYRDRRGGETQYF. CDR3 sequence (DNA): TGTGCTAGCAGCTACCGGGACAGGAGGGGAGGAGAGACCCAGTACTTC.

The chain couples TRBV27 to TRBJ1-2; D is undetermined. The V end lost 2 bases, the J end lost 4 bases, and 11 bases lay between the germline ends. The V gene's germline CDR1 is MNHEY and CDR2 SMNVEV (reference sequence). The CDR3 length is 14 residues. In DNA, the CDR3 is TGTGCCAGCAGTTTACGCGGGCGCAGCTATGGCTACACCTTC. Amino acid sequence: CASSLRGRSYGYTF.

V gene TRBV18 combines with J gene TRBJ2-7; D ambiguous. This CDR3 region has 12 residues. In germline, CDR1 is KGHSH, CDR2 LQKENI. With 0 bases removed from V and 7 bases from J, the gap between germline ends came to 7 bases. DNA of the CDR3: TGTGCCAGCTCACCACCCGGCAGGGAGCAGTACTTC. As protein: CASSPPGREQYF.

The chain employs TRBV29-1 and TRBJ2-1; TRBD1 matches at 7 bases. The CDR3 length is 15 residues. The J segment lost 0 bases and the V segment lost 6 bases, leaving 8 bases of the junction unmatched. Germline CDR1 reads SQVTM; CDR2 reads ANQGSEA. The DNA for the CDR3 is TGCAGCGTCCCGGGACAGAGGAGCTCCTACAATGAGCAGTTCTTC. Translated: CSVPGQRSSYNEQFF.